This note documents a single T cell receptor beta chain sequence. The sample comes from a study of blood T cell repertoires in COVID-19. For the study at large: The samples span acute and convalescent COVID-19 from the United States, Italy and Spain. The cDNA or gDNA used as material had been derived from T cells, B-cell-depleted T cells, or PBMCs.

Under the authors' procedure: Amplification with reference gene primers provided the estimates of nucleated cell counts. The data were produced by immunoSEQ multiplex PCR, yet TCRdb's version contains in-frame clones alone and is incomplete. V and J calls and clone size are given by that table; D and trimming were obtained from the DNA. The sample yields about 100,000 clones, roughly 84% seen once. The sample taken for sequencing was peripheral blood. The clonotype comes from a human donor in a cohort sampled during active COVID-19.

CDR3 loop: CASSYSSRNTEAFF. For the CDR3, the DNA is TGTGCCAGCAGTTACTCGAGCCGGAACACTGAAGCTTTCTTT. The V gene is TRBV6-5, the J gene TRBJ1-1, with no clear D. V was clipped by 0 bases and J by 1 base, with 6 bases between them. Germline V lookup: CDR1 MNHEY, CDR2 SVGAGI. This CDR3 region has 14 residues.